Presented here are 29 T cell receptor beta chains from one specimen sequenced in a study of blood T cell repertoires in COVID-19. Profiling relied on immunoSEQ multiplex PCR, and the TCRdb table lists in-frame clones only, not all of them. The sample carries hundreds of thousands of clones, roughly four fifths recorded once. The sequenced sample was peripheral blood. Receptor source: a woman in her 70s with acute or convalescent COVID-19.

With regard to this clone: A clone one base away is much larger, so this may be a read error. The CDR3 nucleotides read TGTGCCAGTAGCAAGGACAGAAATCAGCCCCAGCATTTT. Amino acids: CASSKDRNQPQHF. V usage is TRBV19 and J usage is TRBJ1-5, with a weak D call TRBD1 (6 bases). The CDR3 runs 13 residues. Germline CDR1 LNHDA, CDR2 SQIVND (reference sequence). V shed 6 bases and J shed 4 bases, with 10 bases lying between them.

The DNA for the CDR3 is TGTGCCAGCAGTGAAGCGAGATGGCGGACAGGGGCGGTCTACAATGAGCAGTTCTTC. Translating gives CASSEARWRTGAVYNEQFF. V and J are TRBV2 and TRBJ2-1; TRBD1 matches 9 bases. J gave up 3 bases and V 0 bases, and 12 bases lay outside the gene matches. Germline V lookup: CDR1 SNHLY, CDR2 FYNNEI. This CDR3 is 19 amino acids long.

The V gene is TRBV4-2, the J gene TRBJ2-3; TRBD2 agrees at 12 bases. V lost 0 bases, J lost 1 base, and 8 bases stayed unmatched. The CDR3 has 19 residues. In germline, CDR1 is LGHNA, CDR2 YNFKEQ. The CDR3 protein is CASSQESLAGGAGTDTQYF. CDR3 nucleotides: TGTGCCAGCAGCCAAGAGTCGCTAGCGGGGGGGGCGGGCACAGATACGCAGTATTTT.

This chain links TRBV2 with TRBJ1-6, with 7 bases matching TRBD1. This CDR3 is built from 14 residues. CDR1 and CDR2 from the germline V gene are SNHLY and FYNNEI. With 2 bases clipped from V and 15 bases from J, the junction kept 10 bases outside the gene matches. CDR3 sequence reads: CASSENSDRPDLHF. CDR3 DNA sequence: TGTGCCAGCAGTGAAAATTCGGACAGGCCGGACCTCCACTTT.

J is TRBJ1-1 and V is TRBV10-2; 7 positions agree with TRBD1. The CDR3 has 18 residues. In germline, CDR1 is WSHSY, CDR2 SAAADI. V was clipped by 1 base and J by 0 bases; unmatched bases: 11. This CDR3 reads CASSEWAGGIFLNTEAFF. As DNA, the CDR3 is TGCGCCAGCAGTGAGTGGGCAGGGGGTATTTTTCTGAACACTGAAGCTTTCTTT.

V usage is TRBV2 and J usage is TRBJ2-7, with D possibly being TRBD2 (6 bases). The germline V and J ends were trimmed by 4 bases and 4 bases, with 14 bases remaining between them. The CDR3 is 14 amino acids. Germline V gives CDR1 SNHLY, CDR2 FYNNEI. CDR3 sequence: CASSVSGVGYEQYF. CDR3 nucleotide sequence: TGTGCCAGCAGTGTGTCGGGGGTGGGTTACGAGCAGTACTTC.

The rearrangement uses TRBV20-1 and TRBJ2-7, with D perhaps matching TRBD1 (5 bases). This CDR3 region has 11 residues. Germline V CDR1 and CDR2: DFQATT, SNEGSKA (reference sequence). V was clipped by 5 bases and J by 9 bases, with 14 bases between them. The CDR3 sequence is CSAPTEGVQYF. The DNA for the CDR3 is TGCAGTGCTCCAACCGAAGGGGTGCAGTACTTC.

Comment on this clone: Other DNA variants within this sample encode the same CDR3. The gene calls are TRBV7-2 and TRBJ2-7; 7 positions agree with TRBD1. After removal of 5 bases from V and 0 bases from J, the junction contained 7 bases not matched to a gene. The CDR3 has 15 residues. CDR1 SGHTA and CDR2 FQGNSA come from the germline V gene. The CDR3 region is CASSPSGGYSYEQYF. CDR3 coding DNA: TGTGCCAGCAGCCCATCAGGGGGTTACTCCTACGAGCAGTACTTC.

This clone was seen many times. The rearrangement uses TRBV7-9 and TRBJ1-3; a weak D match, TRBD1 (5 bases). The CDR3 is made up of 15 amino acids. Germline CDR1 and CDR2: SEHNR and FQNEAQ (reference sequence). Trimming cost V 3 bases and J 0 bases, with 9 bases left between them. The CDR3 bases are TGTGCCAGCAGCTTGGACACTCTCTCTGGAAACACCATATATTTT. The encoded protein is CASSLDTLSGNTIYF.

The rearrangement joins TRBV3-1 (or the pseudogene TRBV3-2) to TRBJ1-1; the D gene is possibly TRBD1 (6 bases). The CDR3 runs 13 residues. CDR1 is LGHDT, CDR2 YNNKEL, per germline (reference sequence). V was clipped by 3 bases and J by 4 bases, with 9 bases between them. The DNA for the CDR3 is TGTGCCAGCAGCCAGGGGGCGAGCACTGAAGCTTTCTTT. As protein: CASSQGASTEAFF.

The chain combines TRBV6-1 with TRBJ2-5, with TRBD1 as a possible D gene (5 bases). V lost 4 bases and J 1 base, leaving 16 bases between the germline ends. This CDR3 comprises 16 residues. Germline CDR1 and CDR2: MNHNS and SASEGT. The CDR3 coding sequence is TGTGCCAGCAGTGGGGCGTGGACACCTCTCCAAGAGACCCAGTACTTC. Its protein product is CASSGAWTPLQETQYF.

CDR3: CASSQRAGGLGYTF. The CDR3 nucleotides read TGTGCCAGCAGCCAAAGGGCAGGGGGCTTGGGCTACACCTTC. The V call is TRBV3-1 (or the pseudogene TRBV3-2), the J call TRBJ1-2; 8 bases map to TRBD1. The trim removed 2 bases at V and 8 bases at J, leaving 7 bases unmatched. Germline V gives CDR1 LGHDT, CDR2 YNNKEL (reference sequence). The CDR3 is 14 residues long.

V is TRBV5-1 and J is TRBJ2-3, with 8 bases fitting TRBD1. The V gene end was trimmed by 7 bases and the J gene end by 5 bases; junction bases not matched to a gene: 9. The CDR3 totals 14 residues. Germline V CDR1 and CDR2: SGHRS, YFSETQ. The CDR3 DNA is TGCGCCAGCGGTACCGGGACAGGCAAAGATACGCAGTATTTT. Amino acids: CASGTGTGKDTQYF.

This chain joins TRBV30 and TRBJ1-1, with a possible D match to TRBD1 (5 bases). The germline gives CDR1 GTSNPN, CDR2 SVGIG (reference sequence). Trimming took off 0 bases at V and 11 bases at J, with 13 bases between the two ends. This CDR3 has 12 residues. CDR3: CAWSVQGVKAFF. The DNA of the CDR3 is TGTGCCTGGAGTGTTCAAGGGGTTAAGGCTTTCTTT. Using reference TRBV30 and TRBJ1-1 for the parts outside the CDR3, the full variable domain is SQTIHQWPATLVQPVGSPLSLECTVEGTSNPNLYWYRQAAGRGLQLLFYSVGIGQISSEVPQNLSASRPQDRQFILSSKKLLLSDSGFYLCAWSVQGVKAFFGQGTRLTVV.

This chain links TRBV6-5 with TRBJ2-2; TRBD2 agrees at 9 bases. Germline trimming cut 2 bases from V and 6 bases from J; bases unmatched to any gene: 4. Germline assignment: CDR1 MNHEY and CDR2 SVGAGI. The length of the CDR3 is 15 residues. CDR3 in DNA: TGTGCCAGCAGTTACCGTCGCGGGGGGGCCGGGGAGCTGTTTTTT. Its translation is CASSYRRGGAGELFF.

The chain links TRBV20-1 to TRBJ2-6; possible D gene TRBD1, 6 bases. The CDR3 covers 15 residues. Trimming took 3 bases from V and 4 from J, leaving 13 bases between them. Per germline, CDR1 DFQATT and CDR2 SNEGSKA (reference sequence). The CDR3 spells CSASGTGQGANVLTF. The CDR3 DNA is TGCAGTGCTAGTGGCACAGGGCAAGGGGCCAACGTCCTGACTTTC.

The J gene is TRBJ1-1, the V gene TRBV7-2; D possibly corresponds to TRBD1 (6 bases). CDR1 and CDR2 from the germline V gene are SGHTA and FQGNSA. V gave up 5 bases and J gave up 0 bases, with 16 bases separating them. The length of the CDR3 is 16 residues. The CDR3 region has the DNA TGTGCCAGCAGCACGAACGGACAGCTAGTGAACACTGAAGCTTTCTTT. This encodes CASSTNGQLVNTEAFF.

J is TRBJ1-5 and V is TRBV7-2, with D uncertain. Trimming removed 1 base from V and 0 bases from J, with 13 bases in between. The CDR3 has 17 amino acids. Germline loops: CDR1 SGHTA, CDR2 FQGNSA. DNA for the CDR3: TGTGCCAGCAGCTTAGACCGGGATTTCTATAGCAATCAGCCCCAGCATTTT. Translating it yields CASSLDRDFYSNQPQHF.

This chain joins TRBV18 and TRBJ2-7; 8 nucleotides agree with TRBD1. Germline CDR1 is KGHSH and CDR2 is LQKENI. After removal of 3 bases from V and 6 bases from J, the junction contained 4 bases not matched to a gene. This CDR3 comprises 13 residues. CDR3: CASSPGQGAEQYF. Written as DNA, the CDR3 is TGTGCCAGCTCACCTGGCCAGGGGGCCGAGCAGTACTTC.

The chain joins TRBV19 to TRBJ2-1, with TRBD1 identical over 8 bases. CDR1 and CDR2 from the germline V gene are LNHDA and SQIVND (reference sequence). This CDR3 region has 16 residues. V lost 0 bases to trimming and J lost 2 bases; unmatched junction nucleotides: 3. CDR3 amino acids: CASSIDGQGPYNEQFF. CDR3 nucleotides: TGTGCCAGTAGTATAGATGGACAGGGTCCCTACAATGAGCAGTTCTTC.

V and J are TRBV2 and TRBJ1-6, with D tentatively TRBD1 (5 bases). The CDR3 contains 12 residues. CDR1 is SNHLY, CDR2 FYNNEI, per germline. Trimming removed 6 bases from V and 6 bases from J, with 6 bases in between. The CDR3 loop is CASRDTNSPLHF. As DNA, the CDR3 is TGTGCCAGCAGGGACACTAATTCACCCCTCCACTTT.

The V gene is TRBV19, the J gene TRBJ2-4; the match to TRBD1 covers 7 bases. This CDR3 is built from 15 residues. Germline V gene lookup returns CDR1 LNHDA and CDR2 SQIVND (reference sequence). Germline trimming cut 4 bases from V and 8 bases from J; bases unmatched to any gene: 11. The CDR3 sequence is CASSTRDSDIDIQYF. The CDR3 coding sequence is TGTGCCAGTAGTACCCGGGACAGCGACATCGACATTCAGTACTTC.

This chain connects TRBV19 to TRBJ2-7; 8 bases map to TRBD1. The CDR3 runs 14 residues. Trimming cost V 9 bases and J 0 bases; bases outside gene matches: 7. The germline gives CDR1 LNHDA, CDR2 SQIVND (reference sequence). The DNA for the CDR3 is TGTGCCAGAAGGGACAGGTTTAGCTCCTACGAGCAGTACTTC. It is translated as CARRDRFSSYEQYF.

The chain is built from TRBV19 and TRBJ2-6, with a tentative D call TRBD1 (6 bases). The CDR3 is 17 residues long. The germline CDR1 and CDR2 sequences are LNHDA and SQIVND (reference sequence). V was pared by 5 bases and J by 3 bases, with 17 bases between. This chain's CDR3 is CASSPYRQARGANVLTF. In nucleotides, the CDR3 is TGTGCCAGTAGTCCATATAGACAGGCTCGTGGGGCCAACGTCCTGACTTTC.

CDR3 sequence: CATSRRRDRGDQPQHF. The CDR3 DNA reads as TGTGCCACCAGCAGGCGTCGGGACAGGGGGGATCAGCCCCAGCATTTT. This rearrangement joins TRBV15 to TRBJ1-5; 11 nucleotides match TRBD1. Unmatched junction bases numbered 6, after V lost 3 bases and J lost 5 bases. The length of the CDR3 is 16 residues. CDR1 and CDR2 (germline): LNHNV, YYDKDF (reference sequence).

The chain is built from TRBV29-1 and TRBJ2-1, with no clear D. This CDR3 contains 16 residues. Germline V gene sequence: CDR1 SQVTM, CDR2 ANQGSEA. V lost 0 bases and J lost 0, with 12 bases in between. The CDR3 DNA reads TGCAGCGTTGAAGATCGGAGACCAAGCTCCTACAATGAGCAGTTCTTC. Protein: CSVEDRRPSSYNEQFF.

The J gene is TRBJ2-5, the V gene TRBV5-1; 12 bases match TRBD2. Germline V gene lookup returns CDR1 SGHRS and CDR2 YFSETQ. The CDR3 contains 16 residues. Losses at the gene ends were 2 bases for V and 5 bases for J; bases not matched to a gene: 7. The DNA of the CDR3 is TGCGCCAGCAGCTTTTCTAGCGGGGGGGCCGCGGAGACCCAGTACTTC. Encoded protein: CASSFSSGGAAETQYF.

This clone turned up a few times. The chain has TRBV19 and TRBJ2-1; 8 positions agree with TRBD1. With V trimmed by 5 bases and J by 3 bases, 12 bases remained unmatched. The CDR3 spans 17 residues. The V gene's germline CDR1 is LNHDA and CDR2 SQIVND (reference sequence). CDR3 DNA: TGTGCCAGTAGTGCTCCCCCCGGACAGGGCCACTACAATGAGCAGTTCTTC. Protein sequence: CASSAPPGQGHYNEQFF.

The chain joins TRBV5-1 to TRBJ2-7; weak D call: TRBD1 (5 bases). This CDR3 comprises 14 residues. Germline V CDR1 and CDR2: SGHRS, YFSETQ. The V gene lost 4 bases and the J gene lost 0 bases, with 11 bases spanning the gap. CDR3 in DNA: TGCGCCAGCAGCCCCGCAGGGCCCTCCTACGAGCAGTACTTC. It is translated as CASSPAGPSYEQYF.